The entry below describes one TCR beta chain. Its antigen is as yet unknown. One end of the junction varies from germline; a read error may be responsible. Following extraction, RNA underwent reverse transcription to cDNA, which served as the sequencing template. This table comes from immunoSEQ multiplex PCR, and its TCRdb copy is limited to in-frame clones, with some not included. The sample contains fewer than 250,000 clones, around 43% of which appear only once. Germline CDR1 is SGHAT and CDR2 is FQNNGV. This CDR3 region has 12 residues. The treatment was: oral pan-JAK inhibitor, 5-10 mg twice daily. These data come from a study of CD8+ T cells in alopecia areata. Study as a whole: Affected scalp percentage gauged treated patients' severity. Study findings and constraints: Normal skin's resident alphabeta T cells are sequenced alongside lesional scalp T cells. Although TCR sharing was seen in mice, sharing across patients was less clear, possibly for HLA-related reasons. With one nonresponder, baseline CD8+ expansion's link to response remains uncertain.

The receptor comes from a human donor with alopecia areata. This rearrangement joins TRBV11-2 to TRBJ2-7; D is undetermined. The sample here was CD4+ T cells sorted from blood, taken at approximately week 36, from a patient treated with tofacitinib. The CDR3 loop is CASTLGSYEQYF. The CDR3 region has the DNA TGTGCCAGCACCTTAGGCTCTTACGAGCAGTACTTC.